This is a list of T cell receptor beta chains from one sample in a study of regulatory T cells in long-lasting Graves disease. TCRdb re-derived calls from the multiplex PCR reads in MiXCR, one entry per CDR3 protein. The sample lists hundreds of thousands of distinct CDR3 sequences; around 17% were seen once. This same sample was also taken into another study, of T cells in Graves' hyperthyroidism and ophthalmopathy.

The input for sequencing was peripheral blood mononuclear cells (PBMCs), taken at new diagnosis, from a patient treated with antithyroid drugs. These TCRs come from a woman in her 30s with Graves disease. Both conserved end residues are part of each CDR3.

V: TRBV3-1; CDR3: CASSLAGGDKQYF
V: TRBV7-9; CDR3: CASSLFMAAWGDKTYEQYF
V: TRBV12-3/TRBV12-4; CDR3: CASSLSPYRESNQPQHF
V: TRBV28; CDR3: CASSRPGGYGHTF
V: TRBV4-2; CDR3: CASSQEPGANSPLHF
V: TRBV11-2; CDR3: CASSYSQTGSYNEQFF
V: TRBV2; CDR3: CASRTRDSLRNEQFF
V: TRBV28; CDR3: CASSSHTTGGIQYF
V: TRBV6-1; CDR3: CASNPRDRVEKLFF
V: TRBV27; CDR3: CASSPQLAWIGTDTQYF
V: TRBV2; CDR3: CASSVTGNYGYTF
V: TRBV3-1; CDR3: CASSQFESYGYTF
V: TRBV30; CDR3: CAWTQTGKLFF
V: TRBV5-1; CDR3: CASSRGGQPNTAHRDQYF
V: TRBV6-2/TRBV6-3; CDR3: CASGPLATETQYF
V: TRBV2; CDR3: CASSQSWGNEQFF
V: TRBV28; CDR3: CASSFGGVLDEQFF
V: TRBV27; CDR3: CASSLTRGVQYF
V: TRBV20-1; CDR3: CSARPDYSNQPQHF
V: TRBV6-2/TRBV6-3; CDR3: CASSYFGGTEASF
V: TRBV5-1; CDR3: CASGPTGDWADEQYF
V: TRBV7-2; CDR3: CASSFTAGAYYEQYF
V: TRBV5-4; CDR3: CASKLHWNTEAFF
V: TRBV29-1; CDR3: CSEGLAVNNEQFF
V: TRBV7-8; CDR3: CASSHGLQNTGELFF
V: TRBV7-2; CDR3: CASSSSSGSADTQYF
V: TRBV27; CDR3: CASSPGLASTDTQYF
V: TRBV9; CDR3: CASSVGSRSSGANVLTF
V: TRBV12-3/TRBV12-4; CDR3: CASSFSGVRSPLHF
V: TRBV18; CDR3: CASSPPRTARSNEPYEQYF
V: TRBV20-1; CDR3: CSADSGSNEQFF
V: TRBV28; CDR3: CASSLSATSLGTQYF
V: TRBV2; CDR3: CASSEETASNQPQHF
V: TRBV27; CDR3: CASSLRDSDQPQHF
V: TRBV5-1; CDR3: CASSLRTGTNEKLFF
V: TRBV7-3; CDR3: CASALWGNNEQFF
V: TRBV5-8; CDR3: CASSSRQTGGYEQYF
V: TRBV30; CDR3: CACSEPGQTIYYGGYTF
V: TRBV28; CDR3: CASSLYGKGETQYF
V: TRBV19; CDR3: CASSIGGGELFF
V: TRBV25-1; CDR3: CASSDLGPLRMEQYF
V: TRBV30; CDR3: CAWSSGGGTDTQYF
V: TRBV28; CDR3: CASMVTGIRQETQYF
V: TRBV19; CDR3: CASEGGWQPQHF
V: TRBV5-1; CDR3: CASSLLTGDGQYF
V: TRBV20-1; CDR3: CSARDRGRYYEQYF
V: TRBV2; CDR3: CASRGDRHTDTQYF
V: TRBV3-1; CDR3: CASSQERGTYGYTF
V: TRBV2; CDR3: CATDRVSTDTQYF
V: TRBV6-1; CDR3: CASSEAHVTQYF
V: TRBV24-1; CDR3: CATSDGYSNQPQHF
V: TRBV6-5; CDR3: CASSSLRTSGSLLDTQYF
V: TRBV4-1; CDR3: CASSQGQGALSEKLFF
V: TRBV7-2; CDR3: CASSFSLGQDYGYTF
V: TRBV7-2; CDR3: CASSLAPRTLAGGELFF
V: TRBV27; CDR3: CASSSGQGFGEQFF
V: TRBV12-3/TRBV12-4; CDR3: CASSLAPTSNEQFF
V: TRBV18; CDR3: CASSPTGTYGGDEQFF
V: TRBV7-2; CDR3: CASSPRQGAGYGYTF